This T cell receptor beta chain was sequenced in a study of T cell repertoires in cytomegalovirus infection (dated by TCRdb to the late 2010s). Broadly, across the study: The peptide stimulations were aimed at well-studied HLA-B-restricted epitopes as well as recently identified HLA-C-restricted CMV epitopes, whose presentation resists viral immunomodulation. Because public TCR beta signatures pointed to carriage of CMV infection together with the matching HLA type, the HLA type of each donor mattered for the analysis.

Sequencing relied on an Illumina HiSeq 1500. The public sequencing data were trimmed at Q25 with fastp and processed into clonotypes with MiXCR by TCRdb, which kept only in-frame beta chains. Each CDR3 protein appears once, grouped with its most common genes and DNA. The table for this sample lists about 770,000 distinct CDR3 sequences; around 29% of them were counted only once. The top ten hold around 14% of the sample. V and J lose 0 bases and 7 bases, and a span of 10 bases separates them. CDR1 and CDR2 are drawn from the germline V gene: SGHDN, FVKESK. The CDR3 covers 15 residues, taking in both the cysteine and the phenylalanine. CDR3 DNA only is kept here, 45 bases in frame from base 1. This clonotype was picked up a small number of times. No antigen is known for it. There are no base qualities to consult, and no much larger clone falls within one base. Paper-wide results and their limitations: Carriers of CMV infection plus the relevant HLA type were discriminated by the cumulative frequency of public TCR beta family members in the study cohort and in an independent approximately 360-donor cohort. The ex vivo response was dominated by HLA-C-restricted CMV-specific TCR beta clonotypes, which also provided the single most frequent clonotype in two of eight donors.

Explained via the paper, the treatment or condition label denotes: in vitro stimulation with specific CMV peptide epitopes to enrich CMV-specific T cells. The TCR comes from a human donor in good health (CMV status not recorded). Some clones in this sample may be carry-over from other donors' samples. The sample here was cultured CD8+ T cells from PBMCs, taken from culture after CMV antigen stimulation. The sequence joins TRBV14 to TRBJ1-6; TRBD1 could be the D gene, as 6 bases match. The DNA reads TGTGCCAGCAGCCAAGAGCACAGGGTGAATTCACCCCTCCACTTT. It translates to CASSQEHRVNSPLHF.